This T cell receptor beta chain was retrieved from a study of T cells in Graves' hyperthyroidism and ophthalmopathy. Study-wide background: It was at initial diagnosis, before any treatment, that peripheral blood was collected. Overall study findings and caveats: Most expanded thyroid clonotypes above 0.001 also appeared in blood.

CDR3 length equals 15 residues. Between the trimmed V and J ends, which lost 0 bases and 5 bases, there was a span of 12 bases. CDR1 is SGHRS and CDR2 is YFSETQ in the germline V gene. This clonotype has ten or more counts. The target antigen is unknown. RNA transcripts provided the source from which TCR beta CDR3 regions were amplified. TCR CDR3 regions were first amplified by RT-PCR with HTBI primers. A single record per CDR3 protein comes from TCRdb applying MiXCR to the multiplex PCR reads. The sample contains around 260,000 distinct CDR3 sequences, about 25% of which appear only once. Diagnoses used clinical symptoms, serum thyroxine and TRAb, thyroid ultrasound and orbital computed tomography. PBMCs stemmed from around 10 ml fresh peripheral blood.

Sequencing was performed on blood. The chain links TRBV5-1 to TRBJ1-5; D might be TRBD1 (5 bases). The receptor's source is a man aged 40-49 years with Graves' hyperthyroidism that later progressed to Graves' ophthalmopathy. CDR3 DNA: TGCGCCAGCAGCTTGGGGGGGACGTTAGATCAGCCCCAGCATTTT. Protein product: CASSLGGTLDQPQHF.